These 30 T cell receptor beta chains originate from one sample sequenced in a study of shared clonotypes between healthy human individuals. Clones were sequenced by immunoSEQ multiplex PCR, and TCRdb holds only the in-frame ones, with some missing. The sample yields approximately 2.5 million clones, roughly 93% seen once. Specimen: naive CD4+ T cells from PBMCs. This sample's subset: CD45RA+ positively selected. All receptors derive from a man younger than 35 in good health. Some clones in this sample may be carry-over from other donors' samples.

V gene TRBV7-3 combines with J gene TRBJ2-4, with D possibly being TRBD1 (6 bases). Germline lookup yields CDR1 SGHTA and CDR2 FQGTGA. The CDR3 totals 15 residues. The germline V and J ends were trimmed by 3 bases and 3 bases, with 12 bases remaining between them. The CDR3 here is CASSLAQGSKNIQYF. The CDR3 DNA follows: TGTGCCAGCAGCTTGGCACAGGGAAGCAAAAACATTCAGTACTTC.

This sequence joins TRBV15 and TRBJ2-7, with 7 positions matching TRBD1. Trimming removed 1 base from V and 2 bases from J; junction bases left unmatched: 5. CDR1 is LNHNV and CDR2 is YYDKDF in the germline V gene (reference sequence). This CDR3 is 15 amino acids long. The CDR3 here is CATSRVQGPTYEQYF. In nucleotides, the CDR3 is TGTGCCACCAGCAGAGTACAGGGGCCAACCTACGAGCAGTACTTC.

The CDR3 DNA is TGTGCCAGTAGTATGGGCAGGACCTCTGGGGCCAACGTCCTGACTTTC. It encodes CASSMGRTSGANVLTF. The chain recombines TRBV19 with TRBJ2-6; D unresolved. V was clipped by 3 bases and J by 0 bases, with 9 bases between them. The CDR3 is 16 residues long. Germline CDR1 LNHDA, CDR2 SQIVND (reference sequence). Full variable domain (rest looked up from reference TRBV19 and TRBJ2-6): DGGITQSPKYLFRKEGQNVTLSCEQNLNHDAMYWYRQDPGQGLRLIYYSQIVNDFQKGDIAEGYSVSREKKESFPLTVTSAQKNPTAFYLCASSMGRTSGANVLTFGAGSRLTVL.

This chain uses TRBV30 with TRBJ2-3, with 8 bases matching TRBD2. The ends lost 2 bases at V and 5 bases at J; junction bases unmatched: 9. The CDR3 covers 15 residues. The germline CDR1 and CDR2 sequences are GTSNPN and SVGIG (reference sequence). The CDR3 DNA reads TGTGCCTGGAGTCTAGGCGGGAGGCGAGGAGATACGCAGTATTTT. Protein sequence: CAWSLGGRRGDTQYF.

This rearrangement joins TRBV2 to TRBJ1-3; D is uncertain. The CDR3 consists of 12 residues. Trimming pared 6 bases from V and 7 bases from J, leaving 10 bases between. Germline lookup yields CDR1 SNHLY and CDR2 FYNNEI. CDR3 sequence (DNA): TGTGCCAGCAGGACAATGGGGAACACCATATATTTT. It is translated as CASRTMGNTIYF.

The chain combines TRBV6-1 with TRBJ1-1, with 8 nucleotides matching TRBD1. V lost 2 bases and J lost 10; bases outside the gene matches: 6. The CDR3 is made up of 13 amino acids. Germline CDR1 reads MNHNS; CDR2 reads SASEGT. The chain's CDR3 is CASSEKDRDGAFF. The CDR3 bases are TGTGCCAGCAGTGAAAAGGACAGGGACGGAGCTTTCTTT.

As concerns this clone: This same CDR3 is encoded by further DNA sequences in the sample. V gene TRBV7-2 combines with J gene TRBJ2-5, with a weak D call TRBD1 (5 bases). The CDR3 is made up of 14 amino acids. Trimming took off 3 bases at V and 1 base at J, with 9 bases between the two ends. The V gene's germline CDR1 is SGHTA and CDR2 FQGNSA. The CDR3 sequence is CASSLSRAQETQYF. The CDR3 DNA reads TGTGCCAGCAGCTTGTCCAGGGCCCAAGAGACCCAGTACTTC. The variable domain in full, completed from reference TRBV7-2 and TRBJ2-5, reads GAGVSQSPSNKVTEKGKDVELRCDPISGHTALYWYRQSLGQGLEFLIYFQGNSAPDKSGLPSDRFSAERTGGSVSTLTIQRTQQEDSAVYLCASSLSRAQETQYFGPGTRLLVL.

This clone was recorded only once. The genes are TRBV30 and TRBJ2-7, with D possibly TRBD2 on 7 matching bases. Trimming cost V 4 bases and J 4 bases, with 14 bases left between them. From germline, CDR1 is GTSNPN and CDR2 SVGIG (reference sequence). CDR3 size: 13 residues. The chain's CDR3 is CAWMRGRSYEQYF. CDR3 bases: TGTGCCTGGATGCGGGGGCGTTCATACGAGCAGTACTTC. Drawing the rest from reference TRBV30 and TRBJ2-7, the complete variable domain is SQTIHQWPATLVQPVGSPLSLECTVEGTSNPNLYWYRQAAGRGLQLLFYSVGIGQISSEVPQNLSASRPQDRQFILSSKKLLLSDSGFYLCAWMRGRSYEQYFGPGTRLTVT.

This chain connects TRBV20-1 to TRBJ2-1; D is possibly TRBD2 (7 bases). Germline loops: CDR1 DFQATT, CDR2 SNEGSKA (reference sequence). The ends were cut back, 5 bases at V and 16 bases at J, with 18 bases in the middle. CDR3 size: 11 residues. The CDR3 spells CSAAKRDKRFF. DNA of the CDR3: TGCAGTGCTGCAAAGCGGGACAAACGATTCTTC.

The chain couples TRBV6-1 to TRBJ1-2, with D possibly TRBD1 on 5 matching bases. Trimming shortened V by 6 bases and J by 8 bases, and 19 bases separated the two germline ends. There are 14 residues in the CDR3. In germline, CDR1 is MNHNS, CDR2 SASEGT. CDR3 bases: TGTGCCAGCAGCGCCACCGGTGGAGGGGAAGGCTACACCTTC. Protein product: CASSATGGGEGYTF.

The CDR3 bases are TGTGCCGGCAATAGCGGGAGTCAACAGGGAGATACGCAGTATTTT. Amino acid sequence: CAGNSGSQQGDTQYF. The genes are TRBV28 and TRBJ2-3; 9 bases map to TRBD2. CDR1 is MDHEN, CDR2 SYDVKM, per germline. There are 15 residues in the CDR3. The V segment lost 11 bases and the J segment 5 bases; nucleotides outside the gene matches: 14.

This chain links TRBV30 with TRBJ2-1; 10 bases are a match to TRBD2. Germline CDR1 GTSNPN, CDR2 SVGIG (reference sequence). The CDR3 totals 11 residues. With V trimmed by 3 bases and J by 13 bases, 3 bases remained unmatched. The CDR3 reads CAWRTSGAQFF. CDR3 nucleotides: TGTGCCTGGAGAACTAGCGGGGCCCAGTTCTTC.

The V and J genes are TRBV30 and TRBJ2-1, with 7 bases lining up with TRBD2. V gave up 3 bases and J gave up 5 bases; unmatched junction bases: 10. The length of the CDR3 is 15 residues. The germline V gene encodes CDR1 GTSNPN and CDR2 SVGIG (reference sequence). The CDR3 sequence: CAWSGDYRTNNEQFF. DNA of the CDR3: TGTGCCTGGAGCGGGGACTACCGGACAAACAATGAGCAGTTCTTC.

The V call is TRBV7-9, the J call TRBJ2-3, with D possibly matching TRBD1 (6 bases). Deletions cut 3 bases from V and 7 bases from J, with 17 bases between. The V gene's germline CDR1 is SEHNR and CDR2 FQNEAQ (reference sequence). The CDR3 extends over 15 amino acids. The CDR3 protein is CASSFATGSRNTQYF. In nucleotides, the CDR3 is TGTGCCAGCAGCTTCGCCACAGGGTCCCGGAATACGCAGTATTTT.

The CDR3 sequence: CASSLGTGNNQPQHF. For the CDR3, the DNA is TGTGCCAGCAGTTTAGGGACAGGGAACAATCAGCCCCAGCATTTT. This rearrangement joins TRBV28 to TRBJ1-5; 9 nucleotides align to TRBD1. CDR1 and CDR2 from the germline V gene are MDHEN and SYDVKM. CDR3 length equals 15 residues. V lost 2 bases and J lost 3; bases outside the gene matches: 2.

Concerning this clone itself: A much more abundant neighbour one base away suggests this may be a read error. The chain employs TRBV11-3 and TRBJ2-3; D remains unclear. The germline V gene has CDR1 SGHNT and CDR2 YENEEA. This CDR3 has 11 residues. V lost 4 bases and J 4 bases, leaving 3 bases between the germline ends. The CDR3 DNA follows: TGTGCCAGCAGCTCCCCAGATACGCAGTATTTT. The encoded protein is CASSSPDTQYF.

The chain carries TRBV9 and TRBJ1-5; possibly TRBD1 for D (5 bases). The CDR3 is 16 residues long. V lost 3 bases, J lost 5 bases, and 18 bases lay in between. The germline gives CDR1 SGDLS, CDR2 YYNGEE. The CDR3: CASSGDGTSPHQPQHF. CDR3 in DNA: TGTGCCAGCAGCGGGGACGGGACCAGCCCCCATCAGCCCCAGCATTTT.

This clone was found once. The V gene is TRBV11-3, the J gene TRBJ2-1; D is perhaps TRBD2 (5 bases). V was shortened by 1 base and J by 6 bases, with 13 bases between the two germline ends. This CDR3 is built from 15 residues. Germline CDR1 reads SGHNT; CDR2 reads YENEEA. Here the CDR3 reads CASSLGAALVNEQFF. In DNA form, the CDR3 reads TGTGCCAGCAGCTTAGGAGCGGCATTAGTCAATGAGCAGTTCTTC.

The chain is built from TRBV29-1 and TRBJ2-7; D gene ambiguous. The CDR3 has 13 residues. From germline, CDR1 is SQVTM and CDR2 ANQGSEA. Trimming shortened V by 6 bases and J by 0 bases, and 12 bases separated the two germline ends. The CDR3 loop is CSVGAKYSYEQYF. For the CDR3, the DNA is TGCAGCGTCGGCGCAAAATACTCCTACGAGCAGTACTTC.

The V gene is TRBV7-2, the J gene TRBJ2-2; D gene uncertain. The CDR3 runs 15 residues. V lost 0 bases to trimming and J lost 1 base, with 6 bases between them. The germline gives CDR1 SGHTA, CDR2 FQGNSA. The CDR3 DNA sequence: TGTGCCAGCAGCTTAGCGGTACTGAACACCGGGGAGCTGTTTTTT. Its translation is CASSLAVLNTGELFF.

J is TRBJ1-2 and V is TRBV11-2; D ambiguous. Trimming pared 0 bases from V and 5 bases from J, leaving 10 bases between. This CDR3 region has 14 residues. Germline V gene data show CDR1 as SGHAT and CDR2 as FQNNGV. CDR3 residues: CASSLESPTYGYTF. In DNA form, the CDR3 reads TGTGCCAGCAGCTTAGAGTCGCCAACATATGGCTACACCTTC.

V and J are TRBV27 and TRBJ2-1; 8 positions match TRBD1. The CDR3 covers 14 residues. The trim removed 11 bases at V and 9 bases at J, leaving 15 bases unmatched. Germline V gives CDR1 MNHEY, CDR2 SMNVEV (reference sequence). In DNA, the CDR3 is TGTGCCTCCAGGGGAGGTCAGGGGGCGGGTGAGCAGTTCTTC. It codes for CASRGGQGAGEQFF.

This clone was found once. This chain connects TRBV7-2 to TRBJ2-1; no firm D call. The CDR3 spans 14 residues. Germline V gene data show CDR1 as SGHTA and CDR2 as FQGNSA. V lost 4 bases and J 11 bases, leaving 18 bases between the germline ends. The chain's CDR3 is CASSSGPGAPKQFF. The CDR3 bases are TGTGCCAGCAGCTCGGGCCCGGGTGCACCCAAGCAGTTCTTC.

The gene calls are TRBV15 and TRBJ2-1, with 11 bases identical to TRBD2. Germline CDR1 LNHNV, CDR2 YYDKDF (reference sequence). The trim removed 4 bases at V and 2 bases at J, leaving 7 bases unmatched. There are 17 residues in the CDR3. The CDR3 here is CATSKSGTSGAYNEQFF. The CDR3 DNA follows: TGTGCCACCAGCAAGTCTGGGACTAGCGGAGCCTACAATGAGCAGTTCTTC.

This sequence joins TRBV9 and TRBJ1-5; D perhaps matches TRBD1 (5 bases). CDR1 and CDR2 from the germline V gene are SGDLS and YYNGEE. This CDR3 contains 15 residues. Trimming stripped 6 bases from V and 0 bases from J, with 13 bases between. The DNA for the CDR3 is TGTGCCAGCAATCAGGGAGCCGATAGCAATCAGCCCCAGCATTTT. Translated: CASNQGADSNQPQHF.

The chain links TRBV30 to TRBJ2-3; perhaps TRBD1 as D (5 bases). Trimming removed 4 bases from V and 6 bases from J, with 20 bases in between. This CDR3 is 15 amino acids long. Germline loops: CDR1 GTSNPN, CDR2 SVGIG (reference sequence). The CDR3 spells CAWTVGSPGPDTQYF. CDR3 nucleotide sequence: TGTGCCTGGACAGTTGGGTCCCCAGGGCCCGATACGCAGTATTTT.

The chain recombines TRBV19 with TRBJ2-5, with 7 nucleotides matching TRBD2. V gave up 0 bases and J gave up 5 bases; unmatched junction bases: 9. Germline CDR1 LNHDA, CDR2 SQIVND (reference sequence). The CDR3 spans 16 residues. The CDR3 loop is CASSIDAAGAMETQYF. The CDR3, as DNA: TGTGCCAGTAGTATAGACGCGGCGGGAGCGATGGAGACCCAGTACTTC.

The chain links TRBV7-3 to TRBJ2-5; maybe TRBD1 (7 bases). V shed 6 bases and J shed 5 bases, with 16 bases lying between them. The CDR3 contains 14 residues. The V gene's germline CDR1 is SGHTA and CDR2 FQGTGA. For the CDR3, the DNA is TGTGCCAGCAGTTCGGAGGGGGCTGAGGAGACCCAGTACTTC. As protein: CASSSEGAEETQYF.

This sequence joins TRBV11-3 and TRBJ2-2; no definite D call. The CDR3 length is 13 residues. Trimming shortened V by 2 bases and J by 7 bases, and 8 bases separated the two germline ends. Germline-derived CDR1 and CDR2 are SGHNT and YENEEA. CDR3 DNA: TGTGCCAGCAGCTTAAGTGTGGACGGGGAGCTGTTTTTT. Protein product: CASSLSVDGELFF.

This chain links TRBV7-2 with TRBJ1-5; D is unresolved. V lost 4 bases and J 6 bases, leaving 13 bases between the germline ends. CDR1 and CDR2 (germline): SGHTA, FQGNSA. CDR3 length equals 14 residues. The CDR3 protein is CASSYDGNSQPQHF. CDR3 sequence (DNA): TGTGCCAGCAGCTACGACGGGAACTCTCAGCCCCAGCATTTT.